A selection of T cell receptor beta chains follows, all from one sample in a study of blood T cell repertoires in COVID-19. Assay: immunoSEQ multiplex PCR; the TCRdb copy retains only in-frame clones and omits some. The sample has some 120,000 clones; approximately 82% are singletons. Sequenced input: peripheral blood. The receptor source for this set is a man aged 60 to 75 with acute or convalescent COVID-19. Each CDR3 is given with its conserved first and last residue. The D gene is left open where the match is weak. Expanded clones are given a class, and other clones once, few, many or no size at all.

j_call | clone_size | v_call | d_call | cdr3_nt | cdr3_aa
TRBJ1-6 | NA | TRBV27 | TRBD1 | TGTGCCAGCAGTCCAACCGGGACAGAAATAGGACCCCTCCACTTT | CASSPTGTEIGPLHF
TRBJ2-7 | NA | TRBV5-1 | TRBD2 | TGCGCCAGCAGCGAATACCGACTAGCGGGATCGGGCGAGCAGTACTTC | CASSEYRLAGSGEQYF
TRBJ1-6 | few | TRBV28 | TRBD1 | TGTGCCAGCAGTAGGACAGGGGCCTTTGATTCACCCCTCCACTTT | CASSRTGAFDSPLHF
TRBJ2-1 | once | TRBV19 | TRBD2 | TGTGCCAGCCAAGCCCGTGGCGGGAGGGGAGGATCCTACAATGAGCAGTTCTTC | CASQARGGRGGSYNEQFF
TRBJ2-7 | NA | TRBV18 | NA | TGTGCCAGCTCCCCAGGGACACAGTCCTACGAGCAGTACTTC | CASSPGTQSYEQYF
TRBJ1-4 | NA | TRBV30 | NA | TGTGCCTGCCGGGGGAGCTACAATGAAAAACTGTTTTTT | CACRGSYNEKLFF
TRBJ1-2 | NA | TRBV5-1 | NA | TGCGCCAGCAGCTTGGCCGCGGGGGGGTCCGGCTACACCTTC | CASSLAAGGSGYTF
TRBJ1-3 | NA | TRBV5-1 | TRBD1 | TGCGCCAGCAGCCGAGAGACAGGGGGCAAAACTGGAAACACCATATATTTT | CASSRETGGKTGNTIYF
TRBJ1-2 | few | TRBV4-2 | TRBD1 | TGTGCCAGCAGCCCCCCCGGACAGGGGACTGGCGGCTACACCTTC | CASSPPGQGTGGYTF
TRBJ2-7 | NA | TRBV2 | TRBD2 | TGTGCCAGCGTATCCGGACTAGTTGGAGGCTACGAGCAGTACTTC | CASVSGLVGGYEQYF
TRBJ2-2 | NA | TRBV5-1 | NA | TGCGCCAGCCTACTGGGGGCAACCGGGGAGCTGTTTTTT | CASLLGATGELFF